The 25 T cell receptor beta chains below all came from one sample that was sequenced in a study of blood T cell repertoires in COVID-19. Repertoires were generated with immunoSEQ multiplex PCR, while TCRdb's copy carries only in-frame clones and drops some. Among just under 85,000 clones listed, approximately 86% were seen once. The specimen sequenced was peripheral blood. These receptors were collected from a man at least 80 years old with active or convalescent COVID-19.

The chain links TRBV7-9 to TRBJ1-3; TRBD1 is a possible D gene (6 bases). This CDR3 spans 17 amino acids. The ends were cut back, 5 bases at V and 0 bases at J, with 17 bases in the middle. Germline V CDR1 and CDR2: SEHNR, FQNEAQ (reference sequence). CDR3 sequence (DNA): TGTGCCAGCAGCCCTCCTGGAGACAGGCGCTCTGGAAACACCATATATTTT. Translating gives CASSPPGDRRSGNTIYF.

The rearrangement uses TRBV6-4 and TRBJ2-3; 11 positions match TRBD2. The CDR3 runs 13 residues. CDR1 is MRHNA and CDR2 is SNTAGT in the germline V gene. The V segment lost 8 bases and the J segment 5 bases; nucleotides outside the gene matches: 3. The DNA for the CDR3 is TGTGCCAGCGGACTAGCGGGCGGAGATACGCAGTATTTT. Its protein product is CASGLAGGDTQYF.

The chain couples TRBV11-2 to TRBJ2-5, with TRBD2 matching over 7 bases. The CDR3 loop spans 12 amino acids. J gave up 5 bases and V 11 bases, and 8 bases lay outside the gene matches. Looked up from germline, CDR1 is SGHAT and CDR2 is FQNNGV. The CDR3 protein is CAGGGGGETQYF. Here the CDR3 DNA reads TGTGCCGGCGGCGGGGGAGGTGAGACCCAGTACTTC.

The rearrangement uses TRBV5-1 and TRBJ1-1; possible D gene TRBD1, 6 bases. The CDR3 sequence is 15 residues long. Trimming left V 2 bases short and J 6 bases short, with 17 bases between. Germline lookup yields CDR1 SGHRS and CDR2 YFSETQ. The CDR3 reads CASSLPNTGRSEAFF. For the CDR3, the DNA is TGCGCCAGCAGCTTACCAAACACAGGGCGGTCTGAAGCTTTCTTT.

The chain joins TRBV7-8 to TRBJ1-1, with D tentatively TRBD1 (5 bases). V was clipped by 1 base and J by 4 bases, with 16 bases between them. Germline CDR1 SGHVS, CDR2 FQNEAQ. The CDR3 runs to 16 residues. The CDR3 DNA is TGTGCCAGCAGCTTAGGGCCACCGATTCAGGGCACTGAAGCTTTCTTT. Protein: CASSLGPPIQGTEAFF. Full variable domain (rest looked up from reference TRBV7-8 and TRBJ1-1): GAGVSQSPRYKVAKRGQDVALRCDPISGHVSLFWYQQALGQGPEFLTYFQNEAQLDKSGLPSDRFFAERPEGSVSTLKIQRTQQEDSAVYLCASSLGPPIQGTEAFFGQGTRLTVV.

Written as DNA, the CDR3 is TGTGCCAGCAGGTCGGGGGGAGAGACCCAGTACTTC. Its protein is CASRSGGETQYF. The V call is TRBV27, the J call TRBJ2-5; 7 bases fit TRBD2. V gave up 6 bases and J gave up 4 bases; unmatched junction bases: 2. Looked up from germline, CDR1 is MNHEY and CDR2 is SMNVEV (reference sequence). The CDR3 has 12 residues.

The sample holds one count of this clone. This chain uses TRBV6-1 with TRBJ2-5; D is undetermined. The germline CDR1 and CDR2 sequences are MNHNS and SASEGT. Trimming took 2 bases from V and 4 from J, leaving 17 bases between them. The CDR3 has 16 amino acids. The CDR3 nucleotides are TGTGCCAGCAGTGAACCGCCACTTGGAACGGGAGAGACCCAGTACTTC. The encoded protein is CASSEPPLGTGETQYF.

This clone was found a few times. The V and J genes are TRBV11-3 and TRBJ2-5; 7 bases fit TRBD1. This CDR3 is built from 16 residues. The V gene end was trimmed by 5 bases and the J gene end by 5 bases; junction bases not matched to a gene: 14. CDR1 is SGHNT and CDR2 is YENEEA in the germline V gene. CDR3 bases: TGTGCCAGCAGCCCATCCACAGGGGTACTCAGGGAGACCCAGTACTTC. This translates into CASSPSTGVLRETQYF. Full variable domain (missing parts from reference TRBV11-3 and TRBJ2-5): EAGVVQSPRYKIIEKKQPVAFWCNPISGHNTLYWYLQNLGQGPELLIRYENEEAVDDSQLPKDRFSAERLKGVDSTLKIQPAELGDSAVYLCASSPSTGVLRETQYFGPGTRLLVL.

In nucleotides, the CDR3 is TGCGCCAGCAGCGAAACTAGCGGGAGGGGCACCGGGGAGCTGTTTTTT. It specifies CASSETSGRGTGELFF. This chain connects TRBV5-1 to TRBJ2-2, with 13 bases lining up with TRBD2. V gave up 4 bases and J gave up 4 bases; unmatched junction bases: 4. The CDR3 is made up of 16 amino acids. Germline V CDR1 and CDR2: SGHRS, YFSETQ.

The V call is TRBV5-6, the J call TRBJ2-5, with D unclear. The CDR3 has 14 amino acids. The germline V gene has CDR1 SGHDT and CDR2 YYEEEE. Trimming left V 0 bases short and J 2 bases short, with 8 bases between. The CDR3 sequence: CASSLGAGQETQYF. In DNA form, the CDR3 reads TGTGCCAGCAGCTTGGGGGCAGGACAAGAGACCCAGTACTTC.

The CDR3 DNA follows: TGTGCCTGGAGTGTACAGGGTTGGGAGACCCAGTACTTC. It codes for CAWSVQGWETQYF. The chain joins TRBV30 to TRBJ2-5; D may be TRBD1 (6 bases). The V and J ends lost 0 bases and 5 bases respectively, with 10 bases between them. This CDR3 contains 13 residues. CDR1 and CDR2 (germline): GTSNPN, SVGIG (reference sequence).

This rearrangement joins TRBV5-1 to TRBJ1-1; D remains ambiguous. This CDR3 has 14 amino acids. Deletions cut 3 bases from V and 4 bases from J, with 13 bases between. Per the germline V gene, CDR1 is SGHRS and CDR2 is YFSETQ. CDR3 in amino acids: CASSSLMGSTEAFF. In nucleotides, the CDR3 is TGCGCCAGCAGCTCCCTCATGGGGAGCACTGAAGCTTTCTTT.

This chain uses TRBV12-5 with TRBJ2-1, with TRBD1 matching over 7 bases. Trimming cost V 7 bases and J 6 bases; bases outside gene matches: 3. The CDR3 is made up of 12 amino acids. Germline V gene data show CDR1 as LGHNT and CDR2 as FRNRAP. The CDR3 protein is CASEDRRNEQFF. The CDR3 nucleotides read TGTGCTAGTGAGGACAGGCGCAATGAGCAGTTCTTC.

This chain joins TRBV18 and TRBJ2-3, with a tentative D call TRBD1 (5 bases). The CDR3 spans 16 residues. The V and J ends lost 0 bases and 2 bases respectively, with 12 bases between them. CDR1 is KGHSH, CDR2 LQKENI, per germline. The CDR3 is CASSPPGAPTTDTQYF. CDR3 DNA: TGTGCCAGCTCACCACCTGGGGCCCCGACCACAGATACGCAGTATTTT. Combining the CDR3 with reference TRBV18 and TRBJ2-3 gives the whole variable domain NAGVMQNPRHLVRRRGQEARLRCSPMKGHSHVYWYRQLPEEGLKFMVYLQKENIIDESGMPKERFSAEFPKEGPSILRIQQVVRGDSAAYFCASSPPGAPTTDTQYFGPGTRLTVL.

The chain has TRBV28 and TRBJ1-6; a possible D gene is TRBD1 (5 bases). The germline V gene encodes CDR1 MDHEN and CDR2 SYDVKM. This CDR3 contains 16 residues. V was clipped by 5 bases and J by 14 bases, with 25 bases between them. Here the CDR3 DNA reads TGTGCCAGCAGTCTCCCTTGGCGACAGACTCTCTGGGCCCTCCACTTT. Translated: CASSLPWRQTLWALHF.

This clone was counted between two and nine times. J is TRBJ1-5 and V is TRBV28; D call uncertain. Germline V gene sequence: CDR1 MDHEN, CDR2 SYDVKM. V dropped 2 bases and J dropped 3 bases, with 11 bases sitting between them. The length of the CDR3 is 15 residues. CDR3 bases: TGTGCCAGCAGTTTACTTGAGAGTGTCAATCAGCCCCAGCATTTT. Amino acids: CASSLLESVNQPQHF.

V and J are TRBV21-1 and TRBJ2-7; TRBD2 reflects the table's D call only, with no check against the DNA. TRBV21-1 corresponds to a pseudogene. The CDR3 totals 17 residues. DNA for the CDR3: TGTGCCAGCAGCAAAGCCCCTGGGGACGGGAGCTCCTACGAGCAGTACGTC. This sequence encodes CASSKAPGDGSSYEQYV.

This clone was picked up a small number of times. The chain joins TRBV10-3 to TRBJ1-1, with TRBD1 matching over 9 bases. CDR3 length: 15 residues. V gave up 6 bases and J gave up 11 bases; unmatched junction bases: 16. Germline values: CDR1 ENHRY, CDR2 SYGVKD. The CDR3 spells CAIRDQIPGQGHAFF. The CDR3 bases are TGTGCCATCAGGGATCAAATCCCGGGACAGGGACATGCTTTCTTT.

The chain carries TRBV19 and TRBJ1-2, with D unresolved. The germline V gene encodes CDR1 LNHDA and CDR2 SQIVND (reference sequence). The CDR3 contains 13 residues. The V end was cut by 6 bases, the J end by 8 bases, with 16 bases between. The chain's CDR3 is CASSQDESGGYTF. CDR3 nucleotides: TGTGCCAGTAGCCAAGACGAGTCAGGAGGCTACACCTTC.

CDR3 nucleotide sequence: TGCAGTGCTAGTTATAGCCAAGAGACCCAGTACTTC. Its translation: CSASYSQETQYF. V is TRBV20-1 and J is TRBJ2-5; no reliable D call. CDR3 size: 12 residues. CDR1 is DFQATT, CDR2 SNEGSKA, per germline (reference sequence). Trimming removed 3 bases from V and 1 base from J, with 6 bases in between.

This chain uses TRBV2 with TRBJ1-5; D uncertain. The germline CDR1 and CDR2 sequences are SNHLY and FYNNEI. This CDR3 has 14 residues. Trimming left V 5 bases short and J 0 bases short, with 8 bases between. The CDR3 loop reads CASSTLFSNQPQHF. CDR3 bases: TGTGCCAGCAGTACTCTTTTTAGCAATCAGCCCCAGCATTTT.

This chain uses TRBV5-1 with TRBJ2-1; unclear D gene. CDR3 length: 15 residues. Germline V gives CDR1 SGHRS, CDR2 YFSETQ. V shed 4 bases and J shed 8 bases, with 19 bases lying between them. Here the CDR3 DNA reads TGCGCCAGCAGCCCCCCTATAGTATCTATACATGAGCAGTTCTTC. Encoded protein: CASSPPIVSIHEQFF.

The rearrangement joins TRBV7-9 to TRBJ2-1; D gene uncertain. V dropped 7 bases and J dropped 6 bases, with 19 bases sitting between them. The CDR3 runs 15 residues. Germline loops: CDR1 SEHNR, CDR2 FQNEAQ (reference sequence). This CDR3 is CASTSQESRINEQFF. The CDR3 DNA reads TGTGCCAGCACAAGTCAAGAGTCCCGAATCAATGAGCAGTTCTTC.

This chain uses TRBV24-1 with TRBJ2-1; 9 bases map to TRBD1. Per germline, CDR1 KGHDR and CDR2 SFDVKD. This CDR3 comprises 13 residues. V trimming: 5 bases; J trimming: 10 bases; junction bases outside the gene matches: 5. CDR3 region: CATSGTGGEEQFF. CDR3 DNA sequence: TGTGCCACCAGTGGAACAGGGGGCGAAGAGCAGTTCTTC.

The chain recombines TRBV3-1 (or the pseudogene TRBV3-2) with TRBJ2-3; 8 bases map to TRBD2. Germline V gene sequence: CDR1 LGHDT, CDR2 YNNKEL (reference sequence). This CDR3 contains 15 residues. J gave up 2 bases and V 2 bases, and 3 bases lay outside the gene matches. DNA for the CDR3: TGTGCCAGCAGCCAATTAGCGGGGCTCACAGATACGCAGTATTTT. This encodes CASSQLAGLTDTQYF.